Presented here are 10 T cell receptor beta chains from one specimen sequenced in a study of T cell repertoires in cytomegalovirus infection. TCRdb re-analysed the reads in MiXCR, keeping a single row per CDR3 protein. The sample shows approximately 630,000 distinct CDR3 sequences, 20% to 30% of them seen only once. Sequencing input: CD8+ T cells from PBMCs. The receptor source for this set is a human donor in good health (CMV status not recorded). Some clones in this sample may be carry-over from other donors' samples.

This clonotype appeared many times. The rearrangement links TRBV7-2 to TRBJ2-3; D is unresolved. The CDR3 length is 15 residues. Trimming pared 4 bases from V and 2 bases from J, leaving 13 bases between. Germline V CDR1 and CDR2: SGHTA, FQGNSA. CDR3 nucleotide sequence: TGTGCCAGCAGCTCTCTGGACGGGTACACAGATACGCAGTATTTT. Amino acid sequence: CASSSLDGYTDTQYF.

Remarks on this clonotype: This may come from a read error, since a much larger clone is one base off. J is TRBJ2-6 and V is TRBV6-1; D is uncertain. The CDR3 runs to 16 residues. Germline assignment: CDR1 MNHNS and CDR2 SASEGT. The chain's CDR3 is CVSSRPPGTGANVLTF. Here the CDR3 DNA reads TGTGTCAGCAGTCGCCCTCCTGGCACTGGGGCCAACGTCCTGACTTTC.

This clonotype was recorded a few times. The chain employs TRBV4-2 and TRBJ2-6; TRBD1 is a possible D gene (5 bases). The V gene's germline CDR1 is LGHNA and CDR2 YNFKEQ. The CDR3 runs to 19 residues. Trimming removed 0 bases at V and 2 bases at J, with 17 bases between. CDR3 bases: TGTGCCAGCAGCCAAGATTCGACGGACACCTCCCCTGGGGCCAACGTCCTGACTTTC. Protein product: CASSQDSTDTSPGANVLTF.

The chain links TRBV13 to TRBJ2-5, with 9 positions matching TRBD2. In germline, CDR1 is PRHDT, CDR2 FYEKMQ (reference sequence). V trimming: 1 base; J trimming: 0 bases; junction bases outside the gene matches: 3. The CDR3 totals 16 residues. The CDR3, as DNA: TGTGCCAGCAGCTTAGCAACTAGCGGGTACCAAGAGACCCAGTACTTC. Translating it yields CASSLATSGYQETQYF.

With respect to this clonotype: Sequence at one end of the junction differs from germline and may be a read error. The genes are TRBV23-1 and TRBJ2-1, with a possible D match to TRBD1 (6 bases). TRBV23-1 is an ORF, with its function uncertain. This CDR3 is 16 amino acids long. CDR3 region: CANSQTPGTRRNDQFF. CDR3 nucleotides: TGCGCCAACAGTCAAACCCCTGGGACAAGGAGGAATGATCAGTTCTTC.

As regards this clonotype: Compared with germline, one end of the junction differs, possibly owing to a read error. V gene TRBV6-2 or TRBV6-3 combines with J gene TRBJ2-1, with D possibly being TRBD2 (6 bases). In germline, CDR1 is MNHEY, CDR2 SVGEGT. The CDR3 totals 13 residues. Written as DNA, the CDR3 is TGTGCCAGCAGTTACGGGGGGTCGAATGAGCAGTCCTTC. Translation: CASSYGGSNEQSF.

This chain connects TRBV5-5 to TRBJ2-7; the match to TRBD1 covers 11 bases. Germline loops: CDR1 SGHKS, CDR2 YYEKEE (reference sequence). The CDR3 is 17 amino acids. Losses at the gene ends were 0 bases for V and 0 bases for J; bases not matched to a gene: 5. The CDR3 coding sequence is TGTGCCAGCAGCTTGGGCCTCGGGACAGGGGGCTCCTACGAGCAGTACGTC. This encodes CASSLGLGTGGSYEQYV.

This clonotype was observed a few times. V usage is TRBV6-6 and J usage is TRBJ2-1; D not resolved. Germline V gene sequence: CDR1 MNHNY, CDR2 SVGAGI (reference sequence). The CDR3 length is 14 residues. V was pared by 0 bases and J by 6 bases, with 9 bases between. The CDR3 DNA reads as TGTGCCAGCAGTTACTCGGGCCATAGCAATGAGCAGTTCTTC. This codes for CASSYSGHSNEQFF.

This clonotype was detected a few times. The chain recombines TRBV6-5 with TRBJ1-6, with 7 bases fitting TRBD1. Germline CDR1 MNHEY, CDR2 SVGAGI. V was pared by 6 bases and J by 5 bases, with 7 bases of the junction left unmatched. The CDR3 is 15 amino acids. Written as DNA, the CDR3 is TGTGCCAGCAGCCTCACAGGGGCCCATAATTCACCCCTCCACTTT. Its translation is CASSLTGAHNSPLHF.

Only a few counts were recorded for this clonotype. The V gene is TRBV5-6, the J gene TRBJ2-7, with 8 bases matching TRBD1. V shed 1 base and J 4 bases; nucleotides not matched to a gene: 4. Germline V gene sequence: CDR1 SGHDT, CDR2 YYEEEE. The CDR3 is 14 amino acids. The CDR3 spells CASSLIRGLYEQYF. The CDR3, as DNA: TGTGCCAGCAGCTTGATCAGGGGGCTTTACGAGCAGTACTTC. The variable domain in full, completed from reference TRBV5-6 and TRBJ2-7, reads DAGVTQSPTHLIKTRGQQVTLRCSPKSGHDTVSWYQQALGQGPQFIFQYYEEEERQRGNFPDRFSGHQFPNYSSELNVNALLLGDSALYLCASSLIRGLYEQYFGPGTRLTVT.